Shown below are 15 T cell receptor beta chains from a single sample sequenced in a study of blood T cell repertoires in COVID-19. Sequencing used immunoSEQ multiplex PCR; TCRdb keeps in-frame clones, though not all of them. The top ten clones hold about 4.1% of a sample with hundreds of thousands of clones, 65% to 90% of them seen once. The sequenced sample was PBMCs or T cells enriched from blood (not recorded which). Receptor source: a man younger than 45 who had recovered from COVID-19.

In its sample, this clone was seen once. The CDR3 loop reads CASTPGGEGQAKNIQYF. In nucleotides, the CDR3 is TGTGCCAGTACCCCCGGGGGTGAAGGGCAAGCCAAAAACATTCAGTACTTC. The genes are TRBV19 and TRBJ2-4; the D gene is possibly TRBD2 (6 bases). This CDR3 has 17 amino acids. The germline V gene encodes CDR1 LNHDA and CDR2 SQIVND (reference sequence). Trimming stripped 7 bases from V and 0 bases from J, with 19 bases between. The full variable domain, its missing parts supplied by reference TRBV19 and TRBJ2-4, is DGGITQSPKYLFRKEGQNVTLSCEQNLNHDAMYWYRQDPGQGLRLIYYSQIVNDFQKGDIAEGYSVSREKKESFPLTVTSAQKNPTAFYLCASTPGGEGQAKNIQYFGAGTRLSVL.

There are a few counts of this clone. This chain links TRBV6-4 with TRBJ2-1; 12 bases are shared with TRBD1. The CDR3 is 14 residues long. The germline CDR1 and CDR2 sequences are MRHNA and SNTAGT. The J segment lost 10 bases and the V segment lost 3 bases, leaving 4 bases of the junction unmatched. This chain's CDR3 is CASSDWDRGREQFF. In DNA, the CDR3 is TGTGCCAGCAGTGATTGGGACAGGGGGCGCGAGCAGTTCTTC.

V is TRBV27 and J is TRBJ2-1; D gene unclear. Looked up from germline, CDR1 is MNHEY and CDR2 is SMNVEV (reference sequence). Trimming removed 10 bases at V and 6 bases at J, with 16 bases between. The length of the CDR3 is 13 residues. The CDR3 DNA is TGTGCCACCTTTCCCCCTACCTTCAATGAGCAGTTCTTC. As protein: CATFPPTFNEQFF.

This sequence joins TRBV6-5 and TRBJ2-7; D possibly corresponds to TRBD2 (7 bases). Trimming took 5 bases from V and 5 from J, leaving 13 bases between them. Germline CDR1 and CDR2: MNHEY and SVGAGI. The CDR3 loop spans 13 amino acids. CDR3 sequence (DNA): TGTGCCAGCAGTCACAGGGAGGGTGACGAGCAGTACTTC. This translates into CASSHREGDEQYF.

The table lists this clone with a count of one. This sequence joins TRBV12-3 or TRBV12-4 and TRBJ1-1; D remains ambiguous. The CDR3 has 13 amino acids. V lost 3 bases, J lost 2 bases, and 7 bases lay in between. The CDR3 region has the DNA TGTGCCAGCAGTTTGGGCAGCAACACTGAAGCTTTCTTT. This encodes CASSLGSNTEAFF.

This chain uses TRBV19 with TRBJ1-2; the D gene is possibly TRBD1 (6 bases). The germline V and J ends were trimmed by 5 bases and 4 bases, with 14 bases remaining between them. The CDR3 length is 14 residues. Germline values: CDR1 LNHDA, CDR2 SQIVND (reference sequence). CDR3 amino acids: CASSSPGQSYGYTF. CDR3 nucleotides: TGTGCCAGTAGTTCCCCCGGACAGAGCTATGGCTACACCTTC. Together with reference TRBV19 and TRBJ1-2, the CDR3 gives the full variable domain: DGGITQSPKYLFRKEGQNVTLSCEQNLNHDAMYWYRQDPGQGLRLIYYSQIVNDFQKGDIAEGYSVSREKKESFPLTVTSAQKNPTAFYLCASSSPGQSYGYTFGSGTRLTVV.

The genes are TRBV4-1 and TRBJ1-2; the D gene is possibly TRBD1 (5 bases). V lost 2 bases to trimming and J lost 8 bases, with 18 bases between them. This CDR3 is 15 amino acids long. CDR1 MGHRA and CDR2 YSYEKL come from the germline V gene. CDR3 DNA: TGCGCCAGCAGCCAATTCCTATGGGACTCCAAGGGCTACACCTTC. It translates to CASSQFLWDSKGYTF.

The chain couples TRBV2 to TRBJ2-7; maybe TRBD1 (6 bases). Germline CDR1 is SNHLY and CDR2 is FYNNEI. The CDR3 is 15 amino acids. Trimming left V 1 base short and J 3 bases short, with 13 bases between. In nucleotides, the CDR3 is TGTGCCAGCAGTGAAGTGGTCGGGACACTCTACGAGCAGTACTTC. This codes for CASSEVVGTLYEQYF.

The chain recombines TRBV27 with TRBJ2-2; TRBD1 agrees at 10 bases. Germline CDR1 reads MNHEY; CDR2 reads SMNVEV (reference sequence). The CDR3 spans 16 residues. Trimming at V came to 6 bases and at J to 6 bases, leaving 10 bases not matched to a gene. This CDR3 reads CASSPGQGFRAGELFF. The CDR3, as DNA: TGTGCCAGCAGCCCGGGACAGGGGTTTCGCGCCGGGGAGCTGTTTTTT.

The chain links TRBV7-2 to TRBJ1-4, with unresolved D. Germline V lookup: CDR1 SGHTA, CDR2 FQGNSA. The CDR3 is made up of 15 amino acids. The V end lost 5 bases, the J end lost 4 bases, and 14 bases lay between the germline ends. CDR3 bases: TGTGCCAGCAGCCGCGGACGGAGGGATAATGAAAAACTGTTTTTT. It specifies CASSRGRRDNEKLFF. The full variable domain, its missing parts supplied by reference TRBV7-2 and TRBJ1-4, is GAGVSQSPSNKVTEKGKDVELRCDPISGHTALYWYRQSLGQGLEFLIYFQGNSAPDKSGLPSDRFSAERTGGSVSTLTIQRTQQEDSAVYLCASSRGRRDNEKLFFGSGTQLSVL.

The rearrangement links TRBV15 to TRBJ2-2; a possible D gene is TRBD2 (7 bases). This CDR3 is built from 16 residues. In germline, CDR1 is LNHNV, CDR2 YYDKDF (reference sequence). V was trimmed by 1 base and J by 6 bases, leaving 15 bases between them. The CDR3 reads CATSRVRGAIAGELFF. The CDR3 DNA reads TGTGCCACCAGCAGAGTTCGGGGGGCGATCGCCGGGGAGCTGTTTTTT.

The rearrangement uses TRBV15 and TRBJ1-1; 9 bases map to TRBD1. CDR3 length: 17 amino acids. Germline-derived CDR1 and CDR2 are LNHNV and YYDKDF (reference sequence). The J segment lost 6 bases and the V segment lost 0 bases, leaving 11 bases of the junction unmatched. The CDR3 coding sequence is TGTGCCACCAGCAGAGATTGGTATAGACAGGGGGTTCCTGAAGCTTTCTTT. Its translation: CATSRDWYRQGVPEAFF.

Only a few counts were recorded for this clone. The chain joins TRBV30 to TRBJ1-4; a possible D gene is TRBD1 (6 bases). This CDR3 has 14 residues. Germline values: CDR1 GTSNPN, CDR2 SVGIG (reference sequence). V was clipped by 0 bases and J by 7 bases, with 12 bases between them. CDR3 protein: CAWSVGRGIEKLFF. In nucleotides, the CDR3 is TGTGCCTGGAGTGTAGGCAGGGGCATTGAAAAACTGTTTTTT.

The CDR3 loop reads CASSYGTEVNGYTF. For the CDR3, the DNA is TGTGCCAGCAGCTACGGGACAGAAGTTAATGGCTACACCTTC. V and J are TRBV5-6 and TRBJ1-2, with 7 bases lining up with TRBD1. CDR3 length equals 14 residues. Germline values: CDR1 SGHDT, CDR2 YYEEEE. Trimming cost V 3 bases and J 6 bases; bases outside gene matches: 8.

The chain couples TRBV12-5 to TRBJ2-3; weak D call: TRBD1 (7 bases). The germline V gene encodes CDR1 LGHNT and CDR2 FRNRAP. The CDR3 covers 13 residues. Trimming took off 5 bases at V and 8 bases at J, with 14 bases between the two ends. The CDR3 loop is CASGPEGARTQYF. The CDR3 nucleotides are TGTGCTAGTGGTCCGGAGGGGGCCCGTACGCAGTATTTT.